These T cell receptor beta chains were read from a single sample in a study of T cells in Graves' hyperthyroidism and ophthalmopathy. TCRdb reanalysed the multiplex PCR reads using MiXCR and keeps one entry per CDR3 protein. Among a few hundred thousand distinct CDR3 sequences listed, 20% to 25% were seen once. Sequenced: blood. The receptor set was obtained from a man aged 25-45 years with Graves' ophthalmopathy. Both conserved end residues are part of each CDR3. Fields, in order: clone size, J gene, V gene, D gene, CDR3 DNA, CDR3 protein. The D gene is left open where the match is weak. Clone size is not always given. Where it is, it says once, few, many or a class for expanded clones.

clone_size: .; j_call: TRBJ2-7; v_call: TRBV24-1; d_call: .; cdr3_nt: TGTGCCACCGGGGACGGATCCTACGAGCAGTACTTC; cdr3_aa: CATGDGSYEQYF
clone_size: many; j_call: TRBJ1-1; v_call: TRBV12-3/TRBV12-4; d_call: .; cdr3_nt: TGTGCCAGCAGGTACGGTGGGGCGGCAGCTTTCTTT; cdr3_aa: CASRYGGAAAFF
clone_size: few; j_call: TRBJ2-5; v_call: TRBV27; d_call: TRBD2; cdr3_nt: TGTGCCAGCAGTTTTACTAGCGGGACAATTTCGTCCCAGTACTTC; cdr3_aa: CASSFTSGTISSQYF
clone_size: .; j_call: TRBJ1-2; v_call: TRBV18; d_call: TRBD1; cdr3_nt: TGTGCCAGCGCGACAGGGTATCGCTATGGCTACACCTTC; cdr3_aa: CASATGYRYGYTF
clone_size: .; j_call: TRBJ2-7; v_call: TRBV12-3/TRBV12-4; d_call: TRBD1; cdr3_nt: TGTGCCAGCAGTCCAGGGGGATTTAGGACCTACGAGCAGTACTTC; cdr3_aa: CASSPGGFRTYEQYF
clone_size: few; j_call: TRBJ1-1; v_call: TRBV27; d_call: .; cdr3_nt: TGTGCCAGCAGTCCGGCCGTCGGCCAAGCTTTCTTT; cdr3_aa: CASSPAVGQAFF
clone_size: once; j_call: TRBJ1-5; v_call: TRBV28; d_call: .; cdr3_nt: TGTGCCAGCAGTCAACCGGCTACGGGTCAGCCCCAGCATTTT; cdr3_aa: CASSQPATGQPQHF
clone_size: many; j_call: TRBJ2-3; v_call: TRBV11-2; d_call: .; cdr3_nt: TGTGCCAGCAGCCTACTTGGGCTAGCCCACACAGATACGCAGTATTTT; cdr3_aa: CASSLLGLAHTDTQYF
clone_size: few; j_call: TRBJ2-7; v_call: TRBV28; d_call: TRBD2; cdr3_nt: TGTGCCAGCAGTTCGGCGACTAGCGGGATCCCCTACGAGCAGTACTTC; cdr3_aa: CASSSATSGIPYEQYF
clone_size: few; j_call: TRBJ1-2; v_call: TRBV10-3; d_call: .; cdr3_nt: TGTGCCATCAGTGAGTCCTGGGGGGATCCCTATGGCTACACCTTC; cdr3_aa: CAISESWGDPYGYTF
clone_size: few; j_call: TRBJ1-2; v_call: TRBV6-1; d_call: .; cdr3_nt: TGTGCCAGCATCTCCATGGGTCTCCGAGACTATGGCTACACCTTC; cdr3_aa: CASISMGLRDYGYTF
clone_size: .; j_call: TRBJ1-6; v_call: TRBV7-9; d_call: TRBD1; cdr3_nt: TGTGCCAGTAGAGGACAGGAAAATTCACCCCTCCACTTT; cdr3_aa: CASRGQENSPLHF
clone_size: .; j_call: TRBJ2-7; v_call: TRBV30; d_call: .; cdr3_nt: TGTGCCTGGAGTGTAGAACGCCACGAGCAGTACTTC; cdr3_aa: CAWSVERHEQYF
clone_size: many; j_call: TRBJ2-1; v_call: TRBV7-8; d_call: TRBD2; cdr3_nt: TGTGCCAGCACCACGATGACGGGAGGGCGGGAGCAGTTCTTC; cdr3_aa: CASTTMTGGREQFF
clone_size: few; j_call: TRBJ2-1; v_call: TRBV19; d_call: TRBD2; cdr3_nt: TGTGCCAGTAGTATTCGACTAGCGGCTGGTGAGCAGTTCTTC; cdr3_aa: CASSIRLAAGEQFF
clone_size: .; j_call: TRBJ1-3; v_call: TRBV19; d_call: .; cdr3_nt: TGTGCCAGTAGTATAGATCCCAGGGGAGCTGGAAACACCATATATTTT; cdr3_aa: CASSIDPRGAGNTIYF
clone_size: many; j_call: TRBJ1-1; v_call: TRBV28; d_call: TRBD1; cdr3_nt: TGTGCCAGCCGGACAGGGTTGTTTGTTACTGAAGCTTTCTTT; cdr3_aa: CASRTGLFVTEAFF
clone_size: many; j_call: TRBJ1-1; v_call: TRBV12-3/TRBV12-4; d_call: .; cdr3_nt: TGTGCCAGCCAAATACAGGGTTTGGACACTGAAGCTTTCTTT; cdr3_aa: CASQIQGLDTEAFF
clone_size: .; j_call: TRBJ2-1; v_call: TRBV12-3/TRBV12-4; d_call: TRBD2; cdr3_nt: TGTGCCAGCAGTGGACTAGCGGGAGGAACTAACAATGAGCAGTTCTTC; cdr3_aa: CASSGLAGGTNNEQFF
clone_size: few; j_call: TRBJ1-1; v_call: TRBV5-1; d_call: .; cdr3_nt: TGCGCCAGCAGCTTCAAGGAAGGGTGGACTGAAGCTTTCTTT; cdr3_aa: CASSFKEGWTEAFF
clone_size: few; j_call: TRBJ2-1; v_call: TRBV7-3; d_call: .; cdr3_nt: TGTGCCAGCAGCTTAGTGGGAGGCGCCCTCTACAATGAGCAGTTCTTC; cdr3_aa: CASSLVGGALYNEQFF
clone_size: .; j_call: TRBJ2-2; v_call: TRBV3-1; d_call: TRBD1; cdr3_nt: TGTGCCAGCAGCCAAGCCGGGACAGGGGCAACCGGGGGGCTGTTTTTT; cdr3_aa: CASSQAGTGATGGLFF
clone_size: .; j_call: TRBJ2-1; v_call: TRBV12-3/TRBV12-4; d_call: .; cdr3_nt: TGTGCCAGCAGGGGATTTATAGCGACCTCGGGGATTGAGCAGTTCTTC; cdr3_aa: CASRGFIATSGIEQFF
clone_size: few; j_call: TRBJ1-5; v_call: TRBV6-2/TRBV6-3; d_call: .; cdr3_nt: TGTGCCAGCAGTTACAGGTTCGGGGAGAGGAGCAATCAGCCCCAGCATTTT; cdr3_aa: CASSYRFGERSNQPQHF
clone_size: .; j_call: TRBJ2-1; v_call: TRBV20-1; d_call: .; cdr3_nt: TGCAGTGTTCCCCGCGGAGGGAATGAGCAGTTCTTC; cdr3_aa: CSVPRGGNEQFF
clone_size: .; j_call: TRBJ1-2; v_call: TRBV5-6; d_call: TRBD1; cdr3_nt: TGTGCCAGCCTCGCTAGGGCAGGGGGATCATATGGCTACACCTTC; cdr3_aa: CASLARAGGSYGYTF